This T cell receptor beta chain was sequenced for a study of blood T cell repertoires in COVID-19. Turning to the study itself: Samples taken during acute and convalescent COVID-19 were collected in the United States, Italy and Spain. Nucleic acid was either cDNA or gDNA, and it came from T cells, B-cell-depleted T cells, or PBMCs.

CDR1 is LGHNA, CDR2 YSLEER, per germline. The V gene end was trimmed by 2 bases and the J gene end by 4 bases; junction bases not matched to a gene: 10. The CDR3 spans 17 residues. Sequenced by immunoSEQ multiplex PCR; TCRdb stores in-frame clones only, minus some. The data hold 250,000 to 350,000 clones, with 87% observed a single time. J is TRBJ1-2 and V is TRBV4-3; TRBD1 matches at 10 bases. The material sequenced was peripheral blood. The receptor was isolated from a woman aged 50 to 60 who had recovered from COVID-19. Here the CDR3 reads CASSQSGTGVGVYGYTF. CDR3 sequence (DNA): TGCGCCAGCAGCCAATCTGGGACAGGGGTCGGTGTCTATGGCTACACCTTC.